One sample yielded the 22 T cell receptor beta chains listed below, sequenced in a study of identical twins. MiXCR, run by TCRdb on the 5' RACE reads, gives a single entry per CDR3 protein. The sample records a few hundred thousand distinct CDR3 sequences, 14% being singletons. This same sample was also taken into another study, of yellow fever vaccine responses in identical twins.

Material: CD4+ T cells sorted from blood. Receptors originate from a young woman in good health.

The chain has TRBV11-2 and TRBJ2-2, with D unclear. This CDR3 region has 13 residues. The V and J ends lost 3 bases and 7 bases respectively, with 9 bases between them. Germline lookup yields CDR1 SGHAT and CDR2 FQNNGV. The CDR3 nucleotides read TGTGCCAGCAGCTTGGCCAATCGCGGGGAGCTGTTTTTT. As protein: CASSLANRGELFF.

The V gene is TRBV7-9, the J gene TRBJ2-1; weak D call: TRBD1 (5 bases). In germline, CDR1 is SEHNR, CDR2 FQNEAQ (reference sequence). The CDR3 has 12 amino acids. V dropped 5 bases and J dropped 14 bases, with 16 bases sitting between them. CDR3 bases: TGTGCCAGCAGCGATCCTAGGGGTACGAAGTTCTTC. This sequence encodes CASSDPRGTKFF.

The CDR3 sequence is CASSVQGGPVSTDTQYF. CDR3 DNA: TGTGCCAGCAGCGTACAGGGAGGACCGGTTTCCACAGATACGCAGTATTTT. The rearrangement joins TRBV9 to TRBJ2-3, with D perhaps TRBD2 (6 bases). The CDR3 loop spans 17 amino acids. V was trimmed by 1 base and J by 2 bases, leaving 17 bases between them. Per the germline V gene, CDR1 is SGDLS and CDR2 is YYNGEE.

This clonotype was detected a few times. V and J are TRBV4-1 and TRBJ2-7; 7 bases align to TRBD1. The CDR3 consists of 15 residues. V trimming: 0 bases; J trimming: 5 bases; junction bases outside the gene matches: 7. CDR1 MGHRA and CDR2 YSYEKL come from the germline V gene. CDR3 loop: CASSQDDRAANEQYF. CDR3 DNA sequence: TGCGCCAGCAGCCAAGACGACAGGGCGGCCAACGAGCAGTACTTC.

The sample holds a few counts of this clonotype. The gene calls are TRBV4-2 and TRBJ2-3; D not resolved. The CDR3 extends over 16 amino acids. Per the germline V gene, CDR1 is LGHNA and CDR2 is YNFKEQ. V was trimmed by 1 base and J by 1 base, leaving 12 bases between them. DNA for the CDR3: TGTGCCAGCAGCCAAGCACTCCCCCTGGGCACAGATACGCAGTATTTT. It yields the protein CASSQALPLGTDTQYF.

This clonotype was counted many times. The CDR3 DNA reads TGTGCCAGCAGACGACAGGGGGAAAGCACAGATACGCAGTATTTT. Encoded protein: CASRRQGESTDTQYF. The gene calls are TRBV11-2 and TRBJ2-3; 9 positions agree with TRBD1. Germline V gives CDR1 SGHAT, CDR2 FQNNGV. The CDR3 has 15 residues. J was trimmed by 0 bases and V by 6 bases; bases with no gene match: 4.

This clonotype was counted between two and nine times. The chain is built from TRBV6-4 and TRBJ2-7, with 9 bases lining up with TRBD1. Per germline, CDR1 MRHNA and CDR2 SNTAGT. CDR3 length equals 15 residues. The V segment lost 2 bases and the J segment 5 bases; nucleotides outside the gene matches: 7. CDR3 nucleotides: TGTGCCAGCAGTGACCCCGGGACAGGGCGACACGAGCAGTACTTC. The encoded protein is CASSDPGTGRHEQYF.

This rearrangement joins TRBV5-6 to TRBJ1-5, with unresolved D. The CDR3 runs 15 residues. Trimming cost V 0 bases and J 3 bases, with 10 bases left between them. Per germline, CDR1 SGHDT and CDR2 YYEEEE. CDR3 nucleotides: TGTGCCAGCAGCTTGGCGGCAGCCCTCAATCAGCCCCAGCATTTT. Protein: CASSLAAALNQPQHF.

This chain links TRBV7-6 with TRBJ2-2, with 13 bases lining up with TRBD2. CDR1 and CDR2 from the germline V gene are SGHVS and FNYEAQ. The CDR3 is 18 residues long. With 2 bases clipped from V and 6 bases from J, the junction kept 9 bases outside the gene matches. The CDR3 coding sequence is TGTGCCAGCAGCTTAAAGAATGGACTAGCGGGAGTAGCCGGGGAGCTGTTTTTT. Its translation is CASSLKNGLAGVAGELFF.

This CDR3 is CASSLARDRGLVHNEQFF. The CDR3 DNA reads as TGTGCCAGCAGTTTAGCAAGAGACAGGGGGCTCGTACACAATGAGCAGTTCTTC. J is TRBJ2-1 and V is TRBV12-3 or TRBV12-4; TRBD1 agrees at 10 bases. The CDR3 is 18 residues long. V gave up 0 bases and J gave up 5 bases; unmatched junction bases: 10.

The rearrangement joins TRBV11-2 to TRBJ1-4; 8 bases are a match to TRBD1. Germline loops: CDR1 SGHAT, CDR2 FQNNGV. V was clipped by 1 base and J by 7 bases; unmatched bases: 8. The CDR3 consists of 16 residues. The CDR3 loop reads CASSLGTGFRGEKLFF. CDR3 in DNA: TGTGCCAGCAGCTTAGGGACAGGGTTCCGCGGTGAAAAACTGTTTTTT.

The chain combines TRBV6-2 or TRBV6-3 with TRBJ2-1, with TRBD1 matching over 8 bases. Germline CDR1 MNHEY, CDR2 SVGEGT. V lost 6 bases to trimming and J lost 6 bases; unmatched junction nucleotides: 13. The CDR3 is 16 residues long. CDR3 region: CASRPEPQTGANEQFF. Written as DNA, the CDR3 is TGTGCCAGCAGACCGGAACCTCAGACAGGGGCCAATGAGCAGTTCTTC.

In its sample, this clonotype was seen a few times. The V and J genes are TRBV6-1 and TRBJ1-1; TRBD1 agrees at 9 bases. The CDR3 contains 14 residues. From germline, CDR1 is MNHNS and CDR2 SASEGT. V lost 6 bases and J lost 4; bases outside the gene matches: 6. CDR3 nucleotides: TGTGCCAGCAGGGGGACAGGGTTGGCCACTGAAGCTTTCTTT. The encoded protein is CASRGTGLATEAFF.

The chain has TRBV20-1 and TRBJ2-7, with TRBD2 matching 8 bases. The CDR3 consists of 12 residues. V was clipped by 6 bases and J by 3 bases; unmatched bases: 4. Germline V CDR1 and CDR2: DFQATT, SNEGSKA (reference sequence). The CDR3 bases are TGCAGTGCCAAGACTAGCGACTACGAGCAGTACTTC. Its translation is CSAKTSDYEQYF.

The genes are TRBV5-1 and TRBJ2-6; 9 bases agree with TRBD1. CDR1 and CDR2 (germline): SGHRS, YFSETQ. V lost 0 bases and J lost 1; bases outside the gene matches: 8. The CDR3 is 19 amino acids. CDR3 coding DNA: TGCGCCAGCAGCTTGGATCCGCCGGGACAGGGTTCTGGGGCCAACGTCCTGACTTTC. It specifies CASSLDPPGQGSGANVLTF.

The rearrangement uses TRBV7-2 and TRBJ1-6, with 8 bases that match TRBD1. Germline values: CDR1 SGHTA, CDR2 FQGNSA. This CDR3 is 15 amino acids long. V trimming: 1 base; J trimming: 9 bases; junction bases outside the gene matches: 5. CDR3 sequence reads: CASSLEAGGFSPLHF. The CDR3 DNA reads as TGTGCCAGCAGCTTAGAGGCAGGGGGCTTTTCACCCCTCCACTTT.

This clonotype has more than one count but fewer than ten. The chain's CDR3 is CSARVKPLGTDTQYF. CDR3 DNA: TGCAGTGCTAGAGTAAAGCCTCTCGGCACAGATACGCAGTATTTT. The chain combines TRBV20-1 with TRBJ2-3; D unclear. The CDR3 loop spans 15 amino acids. V dropped 1 base and J dropped 1 base, with 12 bases sitting between them. CDR1 and CDR2 from the germline V gene are DFQATT and SNEGSKA (reference sequence).

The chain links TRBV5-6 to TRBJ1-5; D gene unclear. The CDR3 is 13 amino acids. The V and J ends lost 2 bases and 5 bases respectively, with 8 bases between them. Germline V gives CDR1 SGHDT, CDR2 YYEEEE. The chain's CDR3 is CASSFGQYQPQHF. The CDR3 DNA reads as TGTGCCAGCAGCTTCGGGCAGTATCAGCCCCAGCATTTT.

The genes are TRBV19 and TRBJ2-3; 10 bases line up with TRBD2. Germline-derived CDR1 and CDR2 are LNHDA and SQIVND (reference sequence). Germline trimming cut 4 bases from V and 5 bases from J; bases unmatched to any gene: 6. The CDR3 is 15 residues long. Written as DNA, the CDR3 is TGTGCCAGTAGTAGGCTAGCGGGGGTTGGAGATACGCAGTATTTT. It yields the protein CASSRLAGVGDTQYF.

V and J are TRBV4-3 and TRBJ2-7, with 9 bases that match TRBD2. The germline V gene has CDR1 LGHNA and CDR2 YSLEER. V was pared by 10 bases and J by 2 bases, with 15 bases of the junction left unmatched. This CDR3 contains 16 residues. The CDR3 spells CAILNVGGGRAYEQYF. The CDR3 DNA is TGCGCCATCTTAAACGTAGGAGGCGGGAGGGCCTACGAGCAGTACTTC.

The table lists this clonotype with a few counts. The CDR3 spells CASSETGNQPQHF. As DNA, the CDR3 is TGTGCCAGCAGTGAGACCGGGAATCAGCCCCAGCATTTT. The V gene is TRBV6-1, the J gene TRBJ1-5, with D uncertain. The CDR3 spans 13 residues. Germline V gene data show CDR1 as MNHNS and CDR2 as SASEGT. V was pared by 3 bases and J by 4 bases, with 7 bases between.

This chain's CDR3 is CASSSAGTSGSPGKYF. Here the CDR3 DNA reads TGCGCCAGCAGCTCCGCCGGGACTAGCGGGAGCCCCGGAAAGTACTTC. The V gene is TRBV5-1, the J gene TRBJ2-7; 14 bases match TRBD2. V trimming: 3 bases; J trimming: 11 bases; junction bases outside the gene matches: 13. The CDR3 is 16 amino acids. Germline-derived CDR1 and CDR2 are SGHRS and YFSETQ.